This record covers a single T cell receptor (beta chain). What it binds is not known. These data are taken from a study of blood T cells in healthy people across ages. Across the study: Every two T cells gave about one barcoded beta molecule via template switching. Regarding the study as a whole: TCR beta diversity tracked closely with naive T cell percentage. The study found more naive CD4+ cells and higher diversity in long-lived than aged donors.

This CDR3 comprises 13 residues. V was trimmed by 4 bases and J by 6 bases, leaving 10 bases between them. From germline, CDR1 is SNHLY and CDR2 FYNNEI. Primers used in a second PCR of about 6 to 11 cycles were a sample-barcoded 5' primer and a J-beta primer mix. Each cDNA molecule was tagged by a template-switch adaptor with 12 random nucleotides. TCRdb reprocessed the 5' RACE reads via MiXCR and lists one record per CDR3 protein. The sample holds 1.2 million to 1.5 million distinct CDR3 sequences, around 55% seen once. The clonotype was recovered from a man between 18 and 35 years old in good health. V gene TRBV2 combines with J gene TRBJ2-1; tentatively, D is TRBD1 (6 bases). The source material was blood. DNA of the CDR3: TGTGCCAGCAGTGCTACCAGGGGCAATGAGCAGTTCTTC. Protein product: CASSATRGNEQFF. The entire variable domain, with the rest obtained from reference TRBV2 and TRBJ2-1, is as follows: EPEVTQTPSHQVTQMGQEVILRCVPISNHLYFYWYRQILGQKVEFLVSFYNNEISEKSEIFDDQFSVERPDGSNFTLKIRSTKLEDSAMYFCASSATRGNEQFFGPGTRLTVL.